This T cell receptor (beta chain) was sequenced during a study of graft-versus-host responses after intestinal transplantation. Background on the study: Tacrolimus and steroids were given for 2 to 4 years to all recipients after anti-thymocyte globulin induction. Regarding the study as a whole: Graft-donor T cell macrochimerism coincided with high graft-versus-host to host-versus-graft clonal ratios in allografts. Early after transplant, HvG declines were associated with peak levels of circulating GvH clones.

About this clone itself: Antigen: not known.

The CDR3 is made up of 13 amino acids. CDR1 is SNHLY and CDR2 is FYNNEI in the germline V gene. Trimming shortened V by 3 bases and J by 0 bases, and 6 bases separated the two germline ends. Here immunoSEQ multiplex PCR was the method, and the copy in TCRdb shows in-frame clones only, minus some. Among some 39,000 clones, roughly 90% were seen once, and the ten largest hold less than 8.5%. Source: PBMCs, taken about 270 days after transplant. J is TRBJ2-7 and V is TRBV2, with TRBD2 as a possible D gene (6 bases). The sequence derives from a human patient who received an intestinal transplant, so some T cells may come from the graft donor. The CDR3 coding sequence is TGTGCCAGCAGTGAGGGAGGCTCCTACGAGCAGTACTTC. Translation gives CASSEGGSYEQYF.